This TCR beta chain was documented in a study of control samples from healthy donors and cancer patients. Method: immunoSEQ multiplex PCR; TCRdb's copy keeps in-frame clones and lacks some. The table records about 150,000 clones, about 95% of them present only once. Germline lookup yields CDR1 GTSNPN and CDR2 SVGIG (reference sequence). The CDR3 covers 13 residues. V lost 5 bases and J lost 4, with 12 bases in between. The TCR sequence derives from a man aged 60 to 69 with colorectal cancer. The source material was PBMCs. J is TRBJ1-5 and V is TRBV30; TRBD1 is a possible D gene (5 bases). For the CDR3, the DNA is TGTGCCTGGGGTAGACAGATTAATCAGCCCCAGCATTTT. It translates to CAWGRQINQPQHF.